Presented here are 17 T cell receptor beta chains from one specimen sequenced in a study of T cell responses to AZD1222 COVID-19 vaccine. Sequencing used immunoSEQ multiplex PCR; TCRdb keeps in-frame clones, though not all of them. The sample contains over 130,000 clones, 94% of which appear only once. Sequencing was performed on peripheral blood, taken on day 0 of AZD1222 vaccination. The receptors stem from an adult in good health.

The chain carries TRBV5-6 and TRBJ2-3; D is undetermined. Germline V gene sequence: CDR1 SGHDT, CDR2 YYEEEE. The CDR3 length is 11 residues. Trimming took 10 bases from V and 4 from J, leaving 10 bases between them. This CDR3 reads CASSFADTQYF. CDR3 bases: TGTGCCTCCAGCTTTGCAGATACGCAGTATTTT.

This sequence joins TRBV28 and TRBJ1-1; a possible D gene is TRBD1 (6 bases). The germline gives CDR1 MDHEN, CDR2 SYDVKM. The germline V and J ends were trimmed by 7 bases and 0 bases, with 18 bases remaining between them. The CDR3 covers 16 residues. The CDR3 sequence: CASKEITTGLNTEAFF. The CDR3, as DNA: TGTGCCAGCAAAGAAATAACCACAGGGTTGAACACTGAAGCTTTCTTT. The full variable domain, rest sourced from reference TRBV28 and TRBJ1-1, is DVKVTQSSRYLVKRTGEKVFLECVQDMDHENMFWYRQDPGLGLRLIYFSYDVKMKEKGDIPEGYSVSREKKERFSLILESASTNQTSMYLCASKEITTGLNTEAFFGQGTRLTVV.

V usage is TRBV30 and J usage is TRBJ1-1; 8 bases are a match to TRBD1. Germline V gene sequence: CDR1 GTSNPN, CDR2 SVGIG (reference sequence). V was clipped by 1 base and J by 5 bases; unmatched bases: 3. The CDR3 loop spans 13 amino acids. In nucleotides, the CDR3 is TGTGCCTGGAGTGCAGGGGGCTGGACTGAAGCTTTCTTT. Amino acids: CAWSAGGWTEAFF.

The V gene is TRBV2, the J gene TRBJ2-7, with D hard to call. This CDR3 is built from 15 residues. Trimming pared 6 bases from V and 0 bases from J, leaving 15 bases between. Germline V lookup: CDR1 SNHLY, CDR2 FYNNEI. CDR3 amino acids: CASSGVHLSSYEQYV. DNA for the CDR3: TGTGCCAGCAGCGGCGTACACCTGAGCTCCTACGAGCAGTACGTC.

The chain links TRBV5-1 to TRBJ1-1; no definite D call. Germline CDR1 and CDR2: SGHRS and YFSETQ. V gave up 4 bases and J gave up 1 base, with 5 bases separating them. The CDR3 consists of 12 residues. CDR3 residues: CASSTGNTEAFF. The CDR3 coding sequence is TGCGCCAGCAGCACCGGGAACACTGAAGCTTTCTTT. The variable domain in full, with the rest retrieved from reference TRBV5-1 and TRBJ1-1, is KAGVTQTPRYLIKTRGQQVTLSCSPISGHRSVSWYQQTPGQGLQFLFEYFSETQRNKGNFPGRFSGRQFSNSRSEMNVSTLELGDSALYLCASSTGNTEAFFGQGTRLTVV.

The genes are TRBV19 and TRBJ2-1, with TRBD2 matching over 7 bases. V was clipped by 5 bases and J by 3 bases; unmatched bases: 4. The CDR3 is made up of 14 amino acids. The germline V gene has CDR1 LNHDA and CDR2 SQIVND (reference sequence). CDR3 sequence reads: CASSYAGDYNEQFF. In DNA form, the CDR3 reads TGTGCCAGTAGTTATGCGGGAGACTACAATGAGCAGTTCTTC.

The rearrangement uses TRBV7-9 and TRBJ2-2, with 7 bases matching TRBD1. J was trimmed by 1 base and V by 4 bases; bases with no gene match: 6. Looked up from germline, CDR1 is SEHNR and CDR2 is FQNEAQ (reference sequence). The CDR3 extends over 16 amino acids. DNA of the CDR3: TGTGCCAGCAGCTCAACGACAGGGCTGAACACCGGGGAGCTGTTTTTT. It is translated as CASSSTTGLNTGELFF. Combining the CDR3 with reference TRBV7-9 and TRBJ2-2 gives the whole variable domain DTGVSQNPRHKITKRGQNVTFRCDPISEHNRLYWYRQTLGQGPEFLTYFQNEAQLEKSRLLSDRFSAERPKGSFSTLEIQRTEQGDSAMYLCASSSTTGLNTGELFFGEGSRLTVL.

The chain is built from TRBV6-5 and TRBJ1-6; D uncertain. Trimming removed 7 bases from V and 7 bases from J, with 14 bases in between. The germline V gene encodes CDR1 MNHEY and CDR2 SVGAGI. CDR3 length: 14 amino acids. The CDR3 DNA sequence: TGTGCCAGCAATCGGACTCCGAACAATTCACCCCTCCACTTT. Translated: CASNRTPNNSPLHF.

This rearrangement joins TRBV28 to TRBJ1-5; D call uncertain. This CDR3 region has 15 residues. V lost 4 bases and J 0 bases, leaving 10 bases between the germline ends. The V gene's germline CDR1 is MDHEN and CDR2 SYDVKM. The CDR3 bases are TGTGCCAGCAGTTCCCCGAGCGTTAGCAATCAGCCCCAGCATTTT. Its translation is CASSSPSVSNQPQHF. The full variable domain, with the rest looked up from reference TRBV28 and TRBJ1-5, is DVKVTQSSRYLVKRTGEKVFLECVQDMDHENMFWYRQDPGLGLRLIYFSYDVKMKEKGDIPEGYSVSREKKERFSLILESASTNQTSMYLCASSSPSVSNQPQHFGDGTRLSIL.

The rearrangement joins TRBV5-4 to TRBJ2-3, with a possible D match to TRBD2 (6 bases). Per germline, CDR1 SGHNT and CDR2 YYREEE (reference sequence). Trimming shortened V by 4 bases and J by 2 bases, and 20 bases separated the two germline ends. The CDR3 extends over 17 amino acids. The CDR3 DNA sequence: TGTGCCAGCAGCCTATTGGTCGGCGCGGGGACCACAGATACGCAGTATTTT. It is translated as CASSLLVGAGTTDTQYF.

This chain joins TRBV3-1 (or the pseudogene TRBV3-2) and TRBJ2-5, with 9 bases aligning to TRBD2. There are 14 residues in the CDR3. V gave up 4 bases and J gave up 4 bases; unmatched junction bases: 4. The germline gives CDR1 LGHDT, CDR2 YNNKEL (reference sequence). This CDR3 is CASSRAGGRETQYF. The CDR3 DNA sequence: TGTGCCAGCAGCCGCGCGGGGGGGCGAGAGACCCAGTACTTC.

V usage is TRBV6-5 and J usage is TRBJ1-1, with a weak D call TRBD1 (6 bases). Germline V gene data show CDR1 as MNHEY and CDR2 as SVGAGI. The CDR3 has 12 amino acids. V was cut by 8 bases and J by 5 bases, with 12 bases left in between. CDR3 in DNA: TGTGCCAGCGGGAACAGGGAGACTGAAGCTTTCTTT. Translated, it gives CASGNRETEAFF.

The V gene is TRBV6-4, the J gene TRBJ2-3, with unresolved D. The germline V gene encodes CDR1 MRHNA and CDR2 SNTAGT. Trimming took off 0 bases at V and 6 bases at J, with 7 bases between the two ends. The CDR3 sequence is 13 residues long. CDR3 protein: CASSDSKADTQYF. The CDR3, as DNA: TGTGCCAGCAGTGACTCGAAAGCGGATACGCAGTATTTT.

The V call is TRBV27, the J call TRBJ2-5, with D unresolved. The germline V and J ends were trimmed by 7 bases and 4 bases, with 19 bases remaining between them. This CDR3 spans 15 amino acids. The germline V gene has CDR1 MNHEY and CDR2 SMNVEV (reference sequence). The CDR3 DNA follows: TGTGCCAGCAAAAGGGTGGATTTTCGCGGAGAGACCCAGTACTTC. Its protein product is CASKRVDFRGETQYF.

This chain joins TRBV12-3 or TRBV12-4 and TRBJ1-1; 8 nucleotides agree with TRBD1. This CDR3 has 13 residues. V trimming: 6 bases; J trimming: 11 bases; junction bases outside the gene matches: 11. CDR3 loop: CASSRLQQGVAFF. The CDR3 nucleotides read TGTGCCAGCAGCCGTCTCCAACAGGGGGTGGCTTTCTTT.

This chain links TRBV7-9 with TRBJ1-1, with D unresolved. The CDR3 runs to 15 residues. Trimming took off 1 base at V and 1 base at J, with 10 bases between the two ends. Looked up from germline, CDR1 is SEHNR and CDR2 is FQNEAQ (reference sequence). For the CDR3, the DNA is TGTGCCAGCAGCTTAGGTTTCCGGGAGAACACTGAAGCTTTCTTT. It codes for CASSLGFRENTEAFF.

The CDR3 DNA sequence: TGTGCCAGCAGTTACTCGAGAGTAGTCACAGATACGCAGTATTTT. This codes for CASSYSRVVTDTQYF. V and J are TRBV6-5 and TRBJ2-3, with D unresolved. In germline, CDR1 is MNHEY, CDR2 SVGAGI. The CDR3 totals 15 residues. Deletions cut 0 bases from V and 2 bases from J, with 9 bases between.